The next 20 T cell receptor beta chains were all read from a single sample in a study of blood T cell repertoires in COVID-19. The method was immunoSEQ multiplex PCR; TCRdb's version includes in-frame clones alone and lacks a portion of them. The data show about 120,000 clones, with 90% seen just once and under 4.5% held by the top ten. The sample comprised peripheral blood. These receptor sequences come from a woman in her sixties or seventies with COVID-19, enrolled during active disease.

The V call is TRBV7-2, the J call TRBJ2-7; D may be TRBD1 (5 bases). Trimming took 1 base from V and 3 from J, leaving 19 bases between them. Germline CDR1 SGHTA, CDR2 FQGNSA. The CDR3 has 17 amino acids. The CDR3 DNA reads TGTGCCAGCAGCTTAGGACCCCCCTACCTAACAGGCTACGAGCAGTACTTC. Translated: CASSLGPPYLTGYEQYF.

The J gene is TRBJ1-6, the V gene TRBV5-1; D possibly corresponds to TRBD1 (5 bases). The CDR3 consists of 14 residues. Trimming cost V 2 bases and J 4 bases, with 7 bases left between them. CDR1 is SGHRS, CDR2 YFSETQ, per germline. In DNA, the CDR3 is TGCGCCAGCAGCTTACAGGAGTATAATTCACCCCTCCACTTT. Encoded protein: CASSLQEYNSPLHF.

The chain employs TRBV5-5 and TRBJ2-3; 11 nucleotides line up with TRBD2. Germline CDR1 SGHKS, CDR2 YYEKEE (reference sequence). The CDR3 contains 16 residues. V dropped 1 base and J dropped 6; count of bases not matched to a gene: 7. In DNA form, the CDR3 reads TGTGCCAGCAGCTTGTCCCTAGCGGGGGGCCAGGATACGCAGTATTTT. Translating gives CASSLSLAGGQDTQYF.

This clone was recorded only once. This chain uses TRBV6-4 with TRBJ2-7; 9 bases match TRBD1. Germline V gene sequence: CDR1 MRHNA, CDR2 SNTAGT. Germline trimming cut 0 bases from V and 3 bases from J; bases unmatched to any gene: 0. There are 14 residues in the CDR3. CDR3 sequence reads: CASSDSTGGYEQYF. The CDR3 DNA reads TGTGCCAGCAGTGACTCGACAGGGGGCTACGAGCAGTACTTC.

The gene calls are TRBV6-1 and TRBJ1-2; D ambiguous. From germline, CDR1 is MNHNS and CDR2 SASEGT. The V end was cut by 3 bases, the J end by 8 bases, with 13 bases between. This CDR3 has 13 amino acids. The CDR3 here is CASSDGWHGGYTF. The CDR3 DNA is TGTGCCAGCAGTGATGGCTGGCACGGGGGCTACACCTTC.

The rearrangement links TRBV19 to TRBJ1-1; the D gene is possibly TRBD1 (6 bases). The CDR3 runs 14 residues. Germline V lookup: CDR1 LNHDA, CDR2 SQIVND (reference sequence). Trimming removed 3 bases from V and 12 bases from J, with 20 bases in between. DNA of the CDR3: TGTGCCAGTAGTATTGTTGGGATCCGGACAGAAACTTTCTTT. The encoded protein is CASSIVGIRTETFF.

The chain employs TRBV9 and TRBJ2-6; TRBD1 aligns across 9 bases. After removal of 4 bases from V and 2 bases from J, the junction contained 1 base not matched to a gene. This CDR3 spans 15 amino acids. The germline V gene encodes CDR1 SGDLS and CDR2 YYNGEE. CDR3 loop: CASSRDRAGANVLTF. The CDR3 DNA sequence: TGTGCCAGCAGCCGGGACAGGGCTGGGGCCAACGTCCTGACTTTC. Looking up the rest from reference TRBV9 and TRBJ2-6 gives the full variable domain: DSGVTQTPKHLITATGQRVTLRCSPRSGDLSVYWYQQSLDQGLQFLIQYYNGEERAKGNILERFSAQQFPDLHSELNLSSLELGDSALYFCASSRDRAGANVLTFGAGSRLTVL.

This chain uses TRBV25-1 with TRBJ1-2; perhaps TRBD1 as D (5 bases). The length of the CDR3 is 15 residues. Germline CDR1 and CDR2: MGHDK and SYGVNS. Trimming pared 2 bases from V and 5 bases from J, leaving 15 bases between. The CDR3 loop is CASSETGRQAYGYTF. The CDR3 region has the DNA TGTGCCAGCAGTGAAACAGGACGGCAGGCGTATGGCTACACCTTC.

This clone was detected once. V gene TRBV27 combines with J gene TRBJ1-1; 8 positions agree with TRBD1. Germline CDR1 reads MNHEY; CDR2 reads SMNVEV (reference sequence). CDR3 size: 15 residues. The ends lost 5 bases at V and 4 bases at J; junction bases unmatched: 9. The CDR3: CASSARTGTLTEAFF. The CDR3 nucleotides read TGTGCCAGCAGTGCCAGGACAGGGACCCTCACTGAAGCTTTCTTT.

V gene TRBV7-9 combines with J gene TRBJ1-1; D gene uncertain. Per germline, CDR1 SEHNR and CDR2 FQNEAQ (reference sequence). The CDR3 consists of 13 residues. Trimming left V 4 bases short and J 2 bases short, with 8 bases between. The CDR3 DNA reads TGTGCCAGCAGCTCCTCAGAAAACACTGAAGCTTTCTTT. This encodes CASSSSENTEAFF.

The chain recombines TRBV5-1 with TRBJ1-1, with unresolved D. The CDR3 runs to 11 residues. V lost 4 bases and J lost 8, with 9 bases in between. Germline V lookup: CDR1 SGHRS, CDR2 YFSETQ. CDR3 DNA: TGCGCCAGCAGCCTAGGTGAAGAAGCTTTCTTT. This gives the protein CASSLGEEAFF.

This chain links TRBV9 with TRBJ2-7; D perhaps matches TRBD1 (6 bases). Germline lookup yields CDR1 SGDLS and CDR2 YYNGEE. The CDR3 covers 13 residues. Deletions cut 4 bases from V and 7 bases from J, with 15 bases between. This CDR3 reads CASSPTGMGEQYF. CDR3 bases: TGTGCCAGCAGCCCAACAGGGATGGGAGAGCAGTACTTC.

CDR3 in DNA: TGTGCCAGCAGCCAAGATACAGCCCAGCTTGGCTACACCTTC. Residues: CASSQDTAQLGYTF. V gene TRBV4-2 combines with J gene TRBJ1-2; D ambiguous. V was cut by 0 bases and J by 7 bases, with 12 bases left in between. CDR3 size: 14 residues. Germline CDR1 is LGHNA and CDR2 is YNFKEQ.

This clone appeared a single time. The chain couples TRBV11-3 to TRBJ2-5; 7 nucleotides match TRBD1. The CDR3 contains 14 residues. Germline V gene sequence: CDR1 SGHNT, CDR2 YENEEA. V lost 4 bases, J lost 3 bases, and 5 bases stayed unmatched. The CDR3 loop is CASSSGTAKETQYF. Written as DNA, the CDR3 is TGTGCCAGCAGCTCCGGGACAGCCAAAGAGACCCAGTACTTC.

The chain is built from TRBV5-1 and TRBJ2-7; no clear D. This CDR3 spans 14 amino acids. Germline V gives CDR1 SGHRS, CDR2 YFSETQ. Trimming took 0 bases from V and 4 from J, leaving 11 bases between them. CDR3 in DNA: TGCGCCAGCAGCTTGGACGCGAGAGGTTACGAGCAGTACTTC. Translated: CASSLDARGYEQYF.

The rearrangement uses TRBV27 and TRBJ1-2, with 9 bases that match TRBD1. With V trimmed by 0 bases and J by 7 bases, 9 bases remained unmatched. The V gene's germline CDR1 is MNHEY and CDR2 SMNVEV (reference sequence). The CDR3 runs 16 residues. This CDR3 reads CASSLSGTGLKSGYTF. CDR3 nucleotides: TGTGCCAGCAGTTTATCCGGGACAGGGCTAAAGAGTGGCTACACCTTC.

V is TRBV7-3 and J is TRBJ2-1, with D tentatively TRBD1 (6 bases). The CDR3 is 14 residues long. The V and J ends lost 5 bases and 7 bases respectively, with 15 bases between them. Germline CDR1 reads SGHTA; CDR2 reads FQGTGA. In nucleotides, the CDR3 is TGTGCCAGCAGCCCCAGGGGAGTCCAGAATGAGCAGTTCTTC. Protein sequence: CASSPRGVQNEQFF.

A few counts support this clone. CDR3 region: CASSSQLAGGHLNTGELFF. CDR3 bases: TGTGCCAGCAGCTCTCAATTAGCGGGGGGGCACCTGAACACCGGGGAGCTGTTTTTT. The chain joins TRBV7-3 to TRBJ2-2; 11 nucleotides line up with TRBD2. Trimming at V came to 4 bases and at J to 1 base, leaving 11 bases not matched to a gene. In germline, CDR1 is SGHTA, CDR2 FQGTGA. This CDR3 spans 19 amino acids.

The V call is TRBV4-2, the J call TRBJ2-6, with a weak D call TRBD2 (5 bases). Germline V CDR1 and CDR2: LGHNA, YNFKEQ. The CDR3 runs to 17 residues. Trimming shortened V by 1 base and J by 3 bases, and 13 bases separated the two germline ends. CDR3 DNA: TGTGCCAGCAGCCAAGGGGTAACGAGGGATGGGGCCAACGTCCTGACTTTC. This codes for CASSQGVTRDGANVLTF.

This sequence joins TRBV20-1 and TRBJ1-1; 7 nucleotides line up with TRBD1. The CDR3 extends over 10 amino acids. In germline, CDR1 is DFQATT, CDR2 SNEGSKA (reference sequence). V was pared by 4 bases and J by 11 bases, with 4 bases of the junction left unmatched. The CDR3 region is CSAMDRWAFF. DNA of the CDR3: TGCAGTGCTATGGACAGGTGGGCTTTCTTT.